This T cell receptor (beta chain) was identified during a study of control samples from healthy donors and cancer patients. TCRdb's copy holds only in-frame clones and misses some; the assay was immunoSEQ multiplex PCR. Among roughly 59,000 clones listed, roughly 90% were seen once. This clone was picked up one time. V lost 4 bases, J lost 2 bases, and 8 bases lay in between. There are 13 residues in the CDR3. From germline, CDR1 is MNHEY and CDR2 SVGEGT. This chain uses TRBV6-2 or TRBV6-3 with TRBJ2-5; D unresolved. This receptor was identified in a man aged 35-49 years with colorectal cancer. The sequenced material came from PBMCs. CDR3 coding DNA: TGTGCCAGCAGTTTCGTCGGTCAAGAGACCCAGTACTTC. Translation: CASSFVGQETQYF.